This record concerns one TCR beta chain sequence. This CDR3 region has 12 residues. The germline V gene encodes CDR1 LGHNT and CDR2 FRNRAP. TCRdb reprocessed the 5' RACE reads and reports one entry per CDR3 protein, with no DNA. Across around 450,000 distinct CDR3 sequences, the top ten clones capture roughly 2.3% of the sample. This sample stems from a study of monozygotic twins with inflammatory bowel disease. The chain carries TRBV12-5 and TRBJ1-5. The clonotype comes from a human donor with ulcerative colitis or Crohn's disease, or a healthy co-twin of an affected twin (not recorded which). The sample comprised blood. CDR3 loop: CASGFSNQPQHF.